The present entry profiles one T cell receptor (beta chain) with its context. The target antigen is unknown. Using viral peptide pools, the ViraFEST assay grew out antigen-specific CD4+ T cells prior to sequencing. Scientists isolated CD4+ T cells after a roughly ten-day culture period ended. Previously uninfected by SARS-CoV-2, the vaccine recipients also showed negative nucleocapsid antibodies. The researchers cultured fewer than 2.5 million PBMC per well with roughly 9.5 IU/ml IL-2 and roughly 9.2 ug/ml peptides. Half the medium was swapped for IL-2 medium on days 3 and 7. The data belong to a study of vaccination effects on CD4 cells after COVID-19. Study summary: Each person got two doses of an mRNA SARS-CoV-2 vaccine, BNT162b2 or mRNA-1273.

Clones were read by immunoSEQ multiplex PCR, and TCRdb kept only the in-frame ones, dropping some. The sample records tens of thousands of clones, 76% being singletons. V dropped 4 bases and J dropped 3; count of bases not matched to a gene: 10. This CDR3 has 16 amino acids. Germline values: CDR1 MDHEN, CDR2 SYDVKM. This chain joins TRBV28 and TRBJ2-7; TRBD1 agrees at 9 bases. The TCR comes from a human donor who received a COVID-19 vaccine. Here the sequenced sample was CD4+ T cells from PBMCs cultured with HCoV-NL63 spike peptides, taken before COVID-19 vaccination. This CDR3 is CASSSPGQGGFYEQYV. The CDR3, as DNA: TGTGCCAGCAGTTCCCCGGGACAGGGAGGATTCTACGAGCAGTACGTC.